The clone carrying this T cell receptor (beta chain) was seen only a few times. The data are from a study of cytomegalovirus exposure and HLA in healthy donors. A multiplex PCR was run with 60 Vbeta primers and 13 Jbeta primers. The protocol was immunoSEQ multiplex PCR, while the TCRdb copy is restricted to in-frame clones and leaves out a portion. The table includes about 95,000 clones, 75% to 85% detected once. The sample comprised PBMCs. The clonotype comes from a man between 18 and 29 years old in good health and CMV-seropositive.

CDR3 sequence: CASSLTGDYEQYF. CDR3 coding DNA: TGTGCCAGCAGCTTAACGGGGGACTACGAGCAGTACTTC. J is TRBJ2-5 and V is TRBV5-5; a weak D match, TRBD2 (6 bases). TRBJ2-7 explains the end of the DNA better; the J call may be wrong. The CDR3 covers 13 residues. Germline CDR1 reads SGHKS; CDR2 reads YYEKEE (reference sequence).